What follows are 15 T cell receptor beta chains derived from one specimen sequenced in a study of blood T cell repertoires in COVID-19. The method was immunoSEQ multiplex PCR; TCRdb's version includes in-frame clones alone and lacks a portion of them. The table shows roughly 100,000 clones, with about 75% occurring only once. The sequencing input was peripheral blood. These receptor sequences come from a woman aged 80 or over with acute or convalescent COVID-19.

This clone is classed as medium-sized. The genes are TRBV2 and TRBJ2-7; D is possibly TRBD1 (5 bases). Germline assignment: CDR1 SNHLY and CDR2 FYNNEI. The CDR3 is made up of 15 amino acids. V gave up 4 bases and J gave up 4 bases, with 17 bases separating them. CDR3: CASSGGRTTRYEQYF. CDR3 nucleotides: TGTGCCAGCAGTGGGGGCAGAACCACACGATACGAGCAGTACTTC.

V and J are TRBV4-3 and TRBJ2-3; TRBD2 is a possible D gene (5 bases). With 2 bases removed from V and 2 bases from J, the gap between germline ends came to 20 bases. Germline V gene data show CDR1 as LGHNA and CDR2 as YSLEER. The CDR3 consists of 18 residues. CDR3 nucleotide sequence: TGCGCCAGCAGCCAAAGCATTTCGCGGGTCGGTGACACAGATACGCAGTATTTT. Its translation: CASSQSISRVGDTDTQYF.

The CDR3 DNA reads TGTGCCAGCAGCTTAAAGGGGACAGCAACCAACGTCCTGACTTTC. It specifies CASSLKGTATNVLTF. V usage is TRBV7-2 and J usage is TRBJ2-6, with 7 bases fitting TRBD1. CDR1 is SGHTA and CDR2 is FQGNSA in the germline V gene. The CDR3 loop spans 15 amino acids. Trimming removed 2 bases from V and 8 bases from J; junction bases left unmatched: 6.

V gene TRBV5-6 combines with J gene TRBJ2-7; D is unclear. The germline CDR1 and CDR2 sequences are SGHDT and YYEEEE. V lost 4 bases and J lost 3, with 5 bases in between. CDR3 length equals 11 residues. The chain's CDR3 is CASSTYYEQYF. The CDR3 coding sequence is TGTGCCAGCAGCACTTACTACGAGCAGTACTTC.

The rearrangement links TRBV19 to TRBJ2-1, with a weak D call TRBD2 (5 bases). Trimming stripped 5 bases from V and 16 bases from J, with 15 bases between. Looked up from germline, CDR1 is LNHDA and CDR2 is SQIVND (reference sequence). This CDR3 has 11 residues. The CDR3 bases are TGTGCCAGTAGTTTTGAGAGGGCCGTTTTCTTC. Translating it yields CASSFERAVFF.

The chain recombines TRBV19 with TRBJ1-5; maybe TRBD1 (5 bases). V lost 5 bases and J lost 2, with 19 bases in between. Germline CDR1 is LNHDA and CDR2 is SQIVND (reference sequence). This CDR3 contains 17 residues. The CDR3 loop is CASSSSKYGGGNQPQHF. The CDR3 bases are TGTGCCAGTAGTTCGTCAAAGTACGGGGGGGGCAATCAGCCCCAGCATTTT.

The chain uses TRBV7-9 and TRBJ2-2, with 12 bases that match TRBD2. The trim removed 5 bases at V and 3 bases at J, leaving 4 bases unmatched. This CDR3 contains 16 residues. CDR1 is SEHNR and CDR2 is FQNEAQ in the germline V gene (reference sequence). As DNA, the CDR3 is TGTGCCAGCAGCCTCCGACTAGCGGGAGACACCGGGGAGCTGTTTTTT. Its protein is CASSLRLAGDTGELFF. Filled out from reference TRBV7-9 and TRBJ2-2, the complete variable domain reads DTGVSQNPRHKITKRGQNVTFRCDPISEHNRLYWYRQTLGQGPEFLTYFQNEAQLEKSRLLSDRFSAERPKGSFSTLEIQRTEQGDSAMYLCASSLRLAGDTGELFFGEGSRLTVL.

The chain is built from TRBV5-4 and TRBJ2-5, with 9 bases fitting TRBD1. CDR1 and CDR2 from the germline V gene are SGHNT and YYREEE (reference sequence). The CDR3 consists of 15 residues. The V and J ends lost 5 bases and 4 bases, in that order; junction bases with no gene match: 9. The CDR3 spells CASRSWTGVTETQYF. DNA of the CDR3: TGTGCCAGCAGGAGCTGGACAGGGGTGACAGAGACCCAGTACTTC.

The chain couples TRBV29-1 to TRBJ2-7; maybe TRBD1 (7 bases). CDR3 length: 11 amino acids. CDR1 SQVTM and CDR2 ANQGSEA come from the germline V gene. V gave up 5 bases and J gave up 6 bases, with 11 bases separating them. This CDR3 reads CSVRQGGEQYF. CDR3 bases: TGCAGCGTTCGGCAGGGGGGCGAGCAGTACTTC.

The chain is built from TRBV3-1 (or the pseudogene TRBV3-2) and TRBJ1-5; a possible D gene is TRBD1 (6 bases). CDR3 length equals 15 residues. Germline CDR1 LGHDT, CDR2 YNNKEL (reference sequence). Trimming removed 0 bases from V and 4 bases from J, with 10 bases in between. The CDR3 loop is CASSQDSRGNQPQHF. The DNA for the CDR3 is TGTGCCAGCAGCCAAGACTCCAGGGGAAATCAGCCCCAGCATTTT.

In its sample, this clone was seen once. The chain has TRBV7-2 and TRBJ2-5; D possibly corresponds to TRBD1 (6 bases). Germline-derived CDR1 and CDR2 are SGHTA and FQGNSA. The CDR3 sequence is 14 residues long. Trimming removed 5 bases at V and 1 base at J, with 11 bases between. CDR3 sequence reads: CASSPQGIQETQYF. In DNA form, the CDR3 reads TGTGCCAGCAGCCCCCAGGGGATCCAAGAGACCCAGTACTTC.

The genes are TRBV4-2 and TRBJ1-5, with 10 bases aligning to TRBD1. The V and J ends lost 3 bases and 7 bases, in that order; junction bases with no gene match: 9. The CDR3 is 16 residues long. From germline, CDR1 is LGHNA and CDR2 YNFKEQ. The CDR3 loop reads CASSQGQGPLEQPQHF. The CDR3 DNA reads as TGTGCCAGCAGCCAGGGACAGGGGCCTCTCGAGCAGCCCCAGCATTTT.

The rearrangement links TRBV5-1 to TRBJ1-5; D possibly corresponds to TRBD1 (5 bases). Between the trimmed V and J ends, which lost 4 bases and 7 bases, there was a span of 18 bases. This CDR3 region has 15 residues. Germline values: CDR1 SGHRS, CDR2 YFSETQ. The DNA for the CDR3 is TGCGCCAGCAGCCTGGGCCCCCGGCCAGGGCAGCCCCAGCATTTT. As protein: CASSLGPRPGQPQHF. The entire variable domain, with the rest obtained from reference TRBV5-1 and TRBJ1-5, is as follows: KAGVTQTPRYLIKTRGQQVTLSCSPISGHRSVSWYQQTPGQGLQFLFEYFSETQRNKGNFPGRFSGRQFSNSRSEMNVSTLELGDSALYLCASSLGPRPGQPQHFGDGTRLSIL.

The CDR3 region has the DNA TGTGCCATACGAAGGGACAGGGGGGAATATCAGCCCCAGCATTTT. Protein: CAIRRDRGEYQPQHF. The rearrangement joins TRBV28 to TRBJ1-5, with 11 bases matching TRBD1. The CDR3 contains 15 residues. V was clipped by 10 bases and J by 5 bases; unmatched bases: 10. The V gene's germline CDR1 is MDHEN and CDR2 SYDVKM.

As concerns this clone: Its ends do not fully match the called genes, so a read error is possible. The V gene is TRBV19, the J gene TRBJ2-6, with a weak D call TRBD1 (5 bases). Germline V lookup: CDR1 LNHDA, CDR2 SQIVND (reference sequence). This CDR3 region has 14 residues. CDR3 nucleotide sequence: TGTGCCACTTCCGAAAACTCTGGGGCCAACGTCCTGTCTTTC. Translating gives CATSENSGANVLSF.